Listed below are T cell receptor beta chains from one sample, sequenced in a study of blood T cells in healthy people across ages. Each CDR3 protein is one row after TCRdb ran MiXCR on the 5' RACE reads. Here the sample spans around 780,000 distinct CDR3 sequences, roughly 50% being singletons. Sequenced sample: blood. Receptor source: a man aged 40-50 years in good health. CDR3s include the opening cysteine and the closing phenylalanine or tryptophan.

V gene	CDR3 protein
TRBV3-1	CASSQGPSGGGETQYF
TRBV28	CASTTSASTDTQYF
TRBV10-3	CAISVDGYYGYTF
TRBV5-1	CASSFKRIGTGDRVDGYTF
TRBV5-1	CASRSDRVTDTQYF
TRBV13	CASTLIAGEGETQYF
TRBV6-6	CASTPADTRGTQYF
TRBV2	CASRTGSSNQPQHF
TRBV7-6	CASSFLSAGGSTDTQYF
TRBV20-1	CSARAGRSSSYEQYF
TRBV7-2	CASSLDRGWSEKLFF
TRBV14	CASSQGGFFTDTQYF
TRBV11-2	CASSLERGAVNYGYTF
TRBV4-2	CASSQALASSNNEQFF
TRBV18	CASSLDVQETQYF
TRBV10-3	CAISGATEAFF
TRBV5-1	CASSKFNRVRGTEAFF
TRBV28	CASSFFPGESTDTQYF
TRBV25-1	CASSERRREREAFF
TRBV7-2	CAGSTGGTEAFF
TRBV5-4	CASSRGLPNYEQYF
TRBV7-3	CASSLVLATKEQFF